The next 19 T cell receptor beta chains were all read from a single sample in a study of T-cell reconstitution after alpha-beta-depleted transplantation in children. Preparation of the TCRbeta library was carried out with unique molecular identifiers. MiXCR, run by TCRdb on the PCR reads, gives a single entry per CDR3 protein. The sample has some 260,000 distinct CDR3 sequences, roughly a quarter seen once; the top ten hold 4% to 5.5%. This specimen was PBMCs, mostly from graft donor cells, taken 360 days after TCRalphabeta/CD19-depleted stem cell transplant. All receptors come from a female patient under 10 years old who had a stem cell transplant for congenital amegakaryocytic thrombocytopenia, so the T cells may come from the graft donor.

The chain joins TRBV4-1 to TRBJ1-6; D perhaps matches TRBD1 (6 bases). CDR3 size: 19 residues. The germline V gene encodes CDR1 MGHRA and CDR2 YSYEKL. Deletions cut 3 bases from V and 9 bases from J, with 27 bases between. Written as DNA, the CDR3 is TGCGCCAGCAGCCACCGCCCCTTTCCCCGGGACACCGATCTTTCACCCCTCCACTTT. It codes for CASSHRPFPRDTDLSPLHF.

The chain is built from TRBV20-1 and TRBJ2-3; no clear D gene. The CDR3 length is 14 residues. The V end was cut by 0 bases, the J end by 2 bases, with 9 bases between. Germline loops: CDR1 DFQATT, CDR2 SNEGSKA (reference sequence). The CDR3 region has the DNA TGCAGTGCTAGAGATCCGAGGCCCACAGATACGCAGTATTTT. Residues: CSARDPRPTDTQYF.

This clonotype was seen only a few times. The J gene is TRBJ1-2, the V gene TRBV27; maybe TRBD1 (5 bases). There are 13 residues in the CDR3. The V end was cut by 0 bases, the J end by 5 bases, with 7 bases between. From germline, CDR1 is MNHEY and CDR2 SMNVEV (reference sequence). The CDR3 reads CASSLSEGYGYTF. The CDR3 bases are TGTGCCAGCAGTTTATCGGAGGGGTATGGCTACACCTTC.

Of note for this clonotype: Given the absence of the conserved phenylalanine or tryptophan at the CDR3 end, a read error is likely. CDR3 loop: CSSSLEQGASGANVLTS. The CDR3 coding sequence is TGCTCCAGCAGCTTGGAACAGGGGGCCTCCGGGGCCAACGTCCTGACTTCC. V gene TRBV5-1 combines with J gene TRBJ2-6; 9 nucleotides agree with TRBD1. Germline values: CDR1 SGHRS, CDR2 YFSETQ. CDR3 length equals 17 residues.

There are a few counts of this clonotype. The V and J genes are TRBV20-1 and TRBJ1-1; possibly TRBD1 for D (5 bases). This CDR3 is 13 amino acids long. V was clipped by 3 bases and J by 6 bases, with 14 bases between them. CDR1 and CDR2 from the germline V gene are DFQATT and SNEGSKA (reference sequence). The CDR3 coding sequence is TGCAGTGCTAGGGCCAGGGTTAGTGCTGAAGCTTTCTTT. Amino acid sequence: CSARARVSAEAFF.

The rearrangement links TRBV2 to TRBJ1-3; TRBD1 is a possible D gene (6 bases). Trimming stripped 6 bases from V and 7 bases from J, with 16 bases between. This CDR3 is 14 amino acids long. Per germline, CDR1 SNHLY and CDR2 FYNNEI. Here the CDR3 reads CASRSRQVPNTIYF. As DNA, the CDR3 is TGTGCCAGCAGAAGTAGACAGGTCCCCAACACCATATATTTT.

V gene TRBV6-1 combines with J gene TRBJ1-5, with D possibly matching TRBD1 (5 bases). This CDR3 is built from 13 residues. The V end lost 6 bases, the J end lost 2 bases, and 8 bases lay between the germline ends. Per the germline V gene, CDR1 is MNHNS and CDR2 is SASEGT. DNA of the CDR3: TGTGCCAGCAGAAGGGACCGCAATCAGCCCCAGCATTTT. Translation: CASRRDRNQPQHF.

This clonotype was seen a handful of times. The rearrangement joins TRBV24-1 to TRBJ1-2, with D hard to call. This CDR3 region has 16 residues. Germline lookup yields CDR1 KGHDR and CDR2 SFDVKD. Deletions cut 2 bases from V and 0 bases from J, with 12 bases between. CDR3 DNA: TGTGCCACCAGTGATTCCACTGGCGAGTCTAACTATGGCTACACCTTC. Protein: CATSDSTGESNYGYTF.

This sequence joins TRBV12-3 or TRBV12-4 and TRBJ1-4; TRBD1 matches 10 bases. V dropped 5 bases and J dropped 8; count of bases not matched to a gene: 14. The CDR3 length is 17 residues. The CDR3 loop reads CASSRVTGTGAPEKLFF. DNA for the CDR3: TGTGCCAGCAGTCGCGTGACTGGGACAGGGGCGCCAGAAAAACTGTTTTTT.

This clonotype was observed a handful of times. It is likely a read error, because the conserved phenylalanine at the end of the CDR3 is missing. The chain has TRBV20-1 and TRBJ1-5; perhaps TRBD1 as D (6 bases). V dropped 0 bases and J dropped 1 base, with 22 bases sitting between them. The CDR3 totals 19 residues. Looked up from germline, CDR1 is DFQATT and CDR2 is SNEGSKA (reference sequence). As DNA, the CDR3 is TGCAGTGCTAGAGAAGCTACAGGAACTTCGGACAGAAGCAATCAGCCCCAGCATCTT. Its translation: CSAREATGTSDRSNQPQHL.

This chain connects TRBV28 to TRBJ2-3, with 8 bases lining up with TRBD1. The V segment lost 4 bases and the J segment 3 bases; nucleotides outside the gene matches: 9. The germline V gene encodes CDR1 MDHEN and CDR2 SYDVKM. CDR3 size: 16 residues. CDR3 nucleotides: TGTGCCAGCAGTTCCCCCTACAGGGGGTGGACAGATACGCAGTATTTT. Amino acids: CASSSPYRGWTDTQYF.

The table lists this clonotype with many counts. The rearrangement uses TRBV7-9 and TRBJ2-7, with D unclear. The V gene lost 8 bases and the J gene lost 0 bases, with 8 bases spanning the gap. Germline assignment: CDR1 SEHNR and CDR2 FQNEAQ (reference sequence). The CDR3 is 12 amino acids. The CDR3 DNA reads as TGTGCCAGCGTCGCAAGCTCCTACGAGCAGTACTTC. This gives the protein CASVASSYEQYF.

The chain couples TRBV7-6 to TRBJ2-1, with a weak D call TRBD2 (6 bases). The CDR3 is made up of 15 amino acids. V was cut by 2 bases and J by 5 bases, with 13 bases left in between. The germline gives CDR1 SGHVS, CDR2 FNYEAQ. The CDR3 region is CASSLYGTDNNEQFF. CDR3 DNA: TGTGCCAGCAGCTTATACGGGACTGATAACAATGAGCAGTTCTTC.

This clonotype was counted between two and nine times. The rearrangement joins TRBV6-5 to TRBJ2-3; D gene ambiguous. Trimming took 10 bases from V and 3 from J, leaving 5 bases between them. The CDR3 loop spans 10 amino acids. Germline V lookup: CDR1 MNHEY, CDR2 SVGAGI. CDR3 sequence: CANSTDTQYF. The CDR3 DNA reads TGTGCCAATTCAACAGATACGCAGTATTTT.

The CDR3 DNA reads TGTGCCAGCAGTTTTTTGGGGGACACAGATACGCAGTATTTT. The encoded protein is CASSFLGDTDTQYF. The gene calls are TRBV6-2 or TRBV6-3 and TRBJ2-3, with D perhaps assigned TRBD1 or TRBD2 (5 bases each). This CDR3 contains 14 residues. Germline V gene data show CDR1 as MNHEY and CDR2 as SVGEGT. Trimming took off 4 bases at V and 2 bases at J, with 10 bases between the two ends.

The DNA for the CDR3 is TGTGCCACCAGTGATTTGGGAAGCGGTGAGCAGTACTTC. Protein product: CATSDLGSGEQYF. The V call is TRBV24-1, the J call TRBJ2-7; a possible D gene is TRBD2 (5 bases). Germline CDR1 and CDR2: KGHDR and SFDVKD. The V end was cut by 0 bases, the J end by 7 bases, with 9 bases between. The CDR3 loop spans 13 amino acids.

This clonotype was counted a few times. CDR3 DNA: TGCGCCAGCAGCCAGAGGACAGGCTCCTACAATGAGCAGTTCTTC. Translated: CASSQRTGSYNEQFF. V usage is TRBV4-1 and J usage is TRBJ2-1; 7 nucleotides agree with TRBD1. CDR3 length: 15 amino acids. J lost 0 bases, V lost 3 bases, and 2 bases had no gene match. Germline V gene lookup returns CDR1 MGHRA and CDR2 YSYEKL.

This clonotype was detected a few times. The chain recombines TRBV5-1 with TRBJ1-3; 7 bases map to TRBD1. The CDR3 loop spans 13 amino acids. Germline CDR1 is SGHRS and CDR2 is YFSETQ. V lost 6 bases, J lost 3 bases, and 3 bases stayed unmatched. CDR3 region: CASKRTGGNTIYF. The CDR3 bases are TGCGCCAGCAAGAGGACAGGTGGAAACACCATATATTTT.

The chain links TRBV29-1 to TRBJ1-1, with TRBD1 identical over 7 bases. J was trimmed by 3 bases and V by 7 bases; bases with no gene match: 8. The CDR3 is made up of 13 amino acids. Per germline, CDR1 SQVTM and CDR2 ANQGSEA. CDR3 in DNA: TGCAGCGGCAGACAGGGCGGGGACACTGAAGCTTTCTTT. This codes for CSGRQGGDTEAFF.